This T cell receptor beta chain is from a study of tumor and adjacent non-tumor tissue in lung cancer. CDR3 length: 17 residues. Germline V gene data show CDR1 as MDHEN and CDR2 as SYDVKM. A modified ARM-PCR protocol with three rounds of nested PCR amplified TCRbeta. Each CDR3 protein is one row after TCRdb ran MiXCR on the multiplex PCR reads. Of roughly 65,000 distinct CDR3 sequences listed, roughly 56% are singletons. The template was RNA from unsorted bulk tissue. The study, taken as a whole, reports: Significantly higher TCR diversity was found in tumor than normal lung.

Remarks on this clonotype: Its antigen is still unknown. This may stem from a read error, because a much larger clone lies one nucleotide away.

The specimen sequenced was lung tumor tissue. The clonotype originates from a man aged 45-65 years with non-small cell lung cancer. This chain links TRBV28 with TRBJ1-5; D possibly corresponds to TRBD1 (6 bases). Here the CDR3 DNA reads TGTGCCAGCAGTTTTCACGGGCGCAGGGGAAGCAATCAGCCCCACCATTTT. It yields the protein CASSFHGRRGSNQPHHF.